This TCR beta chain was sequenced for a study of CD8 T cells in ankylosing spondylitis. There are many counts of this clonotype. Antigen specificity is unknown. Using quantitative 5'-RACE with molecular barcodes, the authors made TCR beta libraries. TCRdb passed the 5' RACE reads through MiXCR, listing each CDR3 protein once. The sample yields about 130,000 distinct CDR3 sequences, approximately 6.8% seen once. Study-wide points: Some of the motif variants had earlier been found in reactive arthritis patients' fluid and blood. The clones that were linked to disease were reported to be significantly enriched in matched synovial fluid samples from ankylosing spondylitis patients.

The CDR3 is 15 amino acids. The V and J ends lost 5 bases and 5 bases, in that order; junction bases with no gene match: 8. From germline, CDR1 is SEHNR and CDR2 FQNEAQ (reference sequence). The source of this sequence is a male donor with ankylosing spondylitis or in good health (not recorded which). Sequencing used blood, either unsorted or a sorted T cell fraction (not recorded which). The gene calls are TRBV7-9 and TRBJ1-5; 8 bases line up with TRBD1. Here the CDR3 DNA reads TGTGCCAGCAGCCCGGACAGGGTAGGCCATCAGCCCCAGCATTTT. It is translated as CASSPDRVGHQPQHF.